The rows below give T cell receptor beta chains drawn from one sample of a study of blood T cell repertoires in COVID-19. TCRdb's table, derived via immunoSEQ multiplex PCR, lists solely in-frame clones and lacks some. The data show about 140,000 clones, 70% to 80% seen once. Specimen: peripheral blood. All receptors come from a woman older than 75 with active or convalescent COVID-19. CDR3s include the opening cysteine and the closing phenylalanine or tryptophan. Each record gives: D gene, J gene, clone size, V gene, CDR3 protein, CDR3 DNA. The D gene is left open where the match is weak. Clone sizes are given selectively: once, few, many, or a class where the clone is expanded.

TRBD1,TRBJ1-2,-,TRBV29-1,CSVERTGSGYTF,TGCAGCGTTGAGAGGACAGGGTCTGGCTACACCTTC
-,TRBJ1-2,-,TRBV19,CASSQGVFNYGYTF,TGTGCCAGTAGTCAAGGGGTATTTAACTATGGCTACACCTTC
-,TRBJ1-2,-,TRBV28,CASRGVGIDGYTF,TGTGCCAGCAGGGGAGTGGGTATTGATGGCTACACCTTC
TRBD1,TRBJ1-2,few,TRBV6-5,CASSDRGPRGYTF,TGTGCCAGCAGCGACAGGGGGCCGCGGGGCTACACCTTC
-,TRBJ1-1,-,TRBV7-9,CASRGQNTEAFF,TGTGCCAGCAGGGGACAAAACACTGAAGCTTTCTTT
TRBD1,TRBJ1-6,-,TRBV30,CAWSSGTVISPLHF,TGTGCCTGGAGCTCCGGGACAGTAATTTCACCCCTCCACTTT
-,TRBJ1-2,-,TRBV29-1,CSIAVEEGYGYTF,TGCAGCATTGCAGTCGAGGAGGGATATGGCTACACCTTC
-,TRBJ2-2,-,TRBV19,CASILQGGTGELFF,TGTGCCAGTATTCTCCAGGGGGGCACCGGGGAGCTGTTTTTT
TRBD1,TRBJ1-1,once,TRBV2,CASSADRGNRLEAFF,TGTGCCAGCAGCGCGGACAGGGGCAATCGATTAGAAGCTTTCTTT
TRBD1,TRBJ1-2,-,TRBV5-6,CASSWRGLRDGYTF,TGTGCCAGCAGCTGGAGGGGGCTTCGCGATGGCTACACCTTC
TRBD1,TRBJ1-6,once,TRBV6-1,CASSEVTTGTGSSYNSPLHF,TGTGCCAGCAGTGAAGTTACAACCGGGACAGGGAGCTCCTATAATTCACCCCTCCACTTT
-,TRBJ2-3,-,TRBV5-1,CASSLLLDTQYF,TGCGCCAGCAGCTTGTTATTGGATACGCAGTATTTT
TRBD1,TRBJ1-4,-,TRBV18,CASSPRGTARSGINEKLFF,TGTGCCAGCTCACCCCGGGGGACAGCGAGATCTGGAATTAATGAAAAACTGTTTTTT
TRBD1,TRBJ1-2,once,TRBV15,CATSRVARTGVGDYGYTF,TGTGCCACCAGCAGAGTGGCGCGGACAGGGGTAGGAGACTATGGCTACACCTTC
-,TRBJ1-2,-,TRBV29-1,CSVERGGFGYTF,TGCAGCGTTGAAAGGGGGGGGTTTGGCTACACCTTC
-,TRBJ1-1,-,TRBV7-2,CASSLDGLGGGEAFF,TGTGCCAGCAGCTTAGACGGACTTGGGGGGGGTGAAGCTTTCTTT
TRBD2,TRBJ2-7,many,TRBV3-1/TRBV3-2,CASSSDSGGKYEQYF,TGTGCCAGCAGCTCAGATAGCGGGGGTAAATACGAGCAGTACTTC
-,TRBJ1-5,-,TRBV20-1,CSASVGDSGQPQHF,TGCAGTGCTAGTGTTGGGGACTCAGGCCAGCCCCAGCATTTT
TRBD1,TRBJ1-1,-,TRBV25-1,CASRSDRGGFTEAFF,TGTGCCAGCAGGTCGGACAGGGGGGGTTTTACTGAAGCTTTCTTT
-,TRBJ2-7,-,TRBV28,CASSLFQEQYF,TGTGCCAGCAGTTTATTCCAGGAGCAGTACTTC
TRBD1,TRBJ2-2,-,TRBV6-5,CATSGTGSVGELFF,TGTGCCACCTCCGGGACAGGGTCGGTCGGGGAGCTGTTTTTT
-,TRBJ1-3,-,TRBV4-1,CASSQGEVTGNTIYF,TGCGCCAGCAGCCAAGGGGAGGTCACTGGAAACACCATATATTTT
-,TRBJ2-1,few,TRBV2,CASSTGEFSNEQFF,TGTGCCAGCAGTACCGGGGAGTTCTCCAATGAGCAGTTCTTC
-,TRBJ1-1,-,TRBV29-1,CSVRVDTEAFF,TGCAGCGTCCGGGTGGACACTGAAGCTTTCTTT
-,TRBJ1-2,few,TRBV9,CASSEDDRNYGYTF,TGTGCCAGCAGCGAGGACGACAGGAACTATGGCTACACCTTC
-,TRBJ1-2,-,TRBV5-1,CASSRTTNYGYTF,TGCGCCAGCAGTAGGACAACCAACTATGGCTACACCTTC
TRBD1,TRBJ2-7,-,TRBV4-1,CASSQDPDRGGVYEQYF,TGCGCCAGCAGCCAAGACCCAGACAGGGGCGGAGTATACGAGCAGTACTTC
TRBD2,TRBJ2-2,-,TRBV7-9,CASSKTGGRRTGELFF,TGTGCCAGCAGTAAAACGGGGGGGCGACGGACCGGGGAGCTGTTTTTT
-,TRBJ1-2,-,TRBV3-1/TRBV3-2,CASSQLQRGYTF,TGTGCCAGCAGCCAACTCCAGCGGGGCTACACCTTC
TRBD1,TRBJ1-6,-,TRBV30,CARDREDSYNSPLHF,TGTGCCAGAGACAGGGAAGACTCCTATAATTCACCCCTCCACTTT
-,TRBJ2-2,-,TRBV6-5,CASRRDTRAGELFF,TGTGCCAGCAGAAGAGACACCCGTGCCGGGGAGCTGTTTTTT
-,TRBJ2-5,-,TRBV28,CASSYRDRGETQYF,TGTGCCAGCAGTTACAGGGATAGAGGCGAGACCCAGTACTTC
-,TRBJ1-4,-,TRBV5-4,CASSLTAGATEKLFF,TGTGCCAGCAGCTTGACGGCAGGGGCAACTGAAAAACTGTTTTTT
TRBD2,TRBJ2-3,few,TRBV15,CATSRDPGGLNTQYF,TGTGCCACCAGCAGAGATCCGGGGGGGCTGAATACGCAGTATTTT
-,TRBJ2-1,-,TRBV29-1,CSVESPSSYNEQFF,TGCAGCGTTGAAAGTCCGAGCTCCTACAATGAGCAGTTCTTC
-,TRBJ1-4,once,TRBV23-1,CASNPQDRSANEKLFF,TGCGCCAGCAACCCTCAAGACAGGTCGGCTAATGAAAAACTGTTTTTT
-,TRBJ2-1,-,TRBV4-1,CASSPRWDEGVRNEQFF,TGCGCCAGCAGCCCGCGATGGGATGAGGGGGTTAGGAATGAGCAGTTCTTC
TRBD2,TRBJ2-1,few,TRBV2,CASSLGLGWYEQFF,TGTGCCAGCAGCTTGGGACTAGGATGGTATGAGCAGTTCTTC
TRBD1,TRBJ1-6,-,TRBV19,CASSARTGNNSPLHF,TGTGCCAGTAGTGCCCGGACAGGAAATAATTCACCCCTCCACTTT
TRBD2,TRBJ2-2,-,TRBV6-5,CASSYSSGGAGGELFF,TGTGCCAGCAGTTACAGTAGCGGGGGGGCCGGCGGGGAGCTGTTTTTT
-,TRBJ2-3,-,TRBV5-1,CASSLEEQALKYF,TGCGCCAGCAGCTTGGAGGAACAGGCCCTAAAGTATTTT
-,TRBJ2-1,-,TRBV10-3,CAISRVPYNEQFF,TGTGCCATCAGCCGGGTTCCTTACAATGAGCAGTTCTTC
-,TRBJ2-3,-,TRBV4-1,CASSQDGTGWTDTQYF,TGCGCCAGCAGCCAAGATGGTACAGGGTGGACAGATACGCAGTATTTT
TRBD1,TRBJ2-7,few,TRBV10-3,CAISDRQGAGEQYF,TGTGCCATCAGTGACCGACAGGGGGCGGGCGAGCAGTACTTC
-,TRBJ1-1,-,TRBV24-1,CATSENKGSGEAFF,TGTGCCACCAGTGAAAATAAGGGTTCAGGGGAAGCTTTCTTT
TRBD2,TRBJ2-1,once,TRBV29-1,CSVEIGGGGNEQFF,TGCAGCGTTGAAATTGGCGGGGGGGGCAATGAGCAGTTCTTC
TRBD1,TRBJ2-7,few,TRBV6-5,CASRRLDRGHEQYF,TGTGCCAGCAGGCGCCTGGACAGGGGCCACGAGCAGTACTTC
-,TRBJ2-3,-,TRBV6-4,CASSESIAATQYF,TGTGCCAGCAGTGAGTCCATAGCCGCTACGCAGTATTTT
TRBD1,TRBJ2-1,-,TRBV30,CAWKRGGYSYNEQFF,TGTGCCTGGAAGAGAGGGGGCTACTCCTACAATGAGCAGTTCTTC